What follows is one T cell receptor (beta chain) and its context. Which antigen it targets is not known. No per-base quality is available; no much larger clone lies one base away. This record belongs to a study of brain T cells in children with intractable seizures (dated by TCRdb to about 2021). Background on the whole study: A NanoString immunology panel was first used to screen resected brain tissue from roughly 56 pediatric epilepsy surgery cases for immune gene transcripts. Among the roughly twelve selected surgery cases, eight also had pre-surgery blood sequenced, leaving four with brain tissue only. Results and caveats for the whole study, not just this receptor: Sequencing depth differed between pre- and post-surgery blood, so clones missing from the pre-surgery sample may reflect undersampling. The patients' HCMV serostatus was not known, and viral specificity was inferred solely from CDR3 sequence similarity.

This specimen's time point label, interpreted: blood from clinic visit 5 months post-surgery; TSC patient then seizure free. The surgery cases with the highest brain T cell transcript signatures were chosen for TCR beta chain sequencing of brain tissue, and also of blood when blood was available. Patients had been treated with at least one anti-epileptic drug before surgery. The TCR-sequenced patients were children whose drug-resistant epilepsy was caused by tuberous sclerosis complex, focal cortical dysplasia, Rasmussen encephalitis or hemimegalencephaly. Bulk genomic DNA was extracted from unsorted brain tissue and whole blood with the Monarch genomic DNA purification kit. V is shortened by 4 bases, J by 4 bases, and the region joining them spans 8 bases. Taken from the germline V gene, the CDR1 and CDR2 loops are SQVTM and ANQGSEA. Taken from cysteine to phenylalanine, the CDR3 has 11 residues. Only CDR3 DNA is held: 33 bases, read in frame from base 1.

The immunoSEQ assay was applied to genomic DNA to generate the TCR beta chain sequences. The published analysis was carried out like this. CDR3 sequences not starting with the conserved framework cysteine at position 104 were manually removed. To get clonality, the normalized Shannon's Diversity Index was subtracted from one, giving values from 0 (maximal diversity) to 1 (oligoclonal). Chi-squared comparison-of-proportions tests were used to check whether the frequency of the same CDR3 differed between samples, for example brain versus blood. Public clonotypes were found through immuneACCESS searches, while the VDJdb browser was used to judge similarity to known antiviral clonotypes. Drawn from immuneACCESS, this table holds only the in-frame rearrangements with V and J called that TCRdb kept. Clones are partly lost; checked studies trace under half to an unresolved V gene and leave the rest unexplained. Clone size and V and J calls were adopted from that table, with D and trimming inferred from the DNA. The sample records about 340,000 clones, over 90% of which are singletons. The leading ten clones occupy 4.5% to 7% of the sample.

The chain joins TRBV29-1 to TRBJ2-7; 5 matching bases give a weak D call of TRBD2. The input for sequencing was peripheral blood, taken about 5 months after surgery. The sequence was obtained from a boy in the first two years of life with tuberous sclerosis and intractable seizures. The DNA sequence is TGCAGCGTTGTTGGGGAGTACGAGCAGTACTTC. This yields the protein CSVVGEYEQYF.